This T cell receptor (beta chain) was profiled in a study of blood T cell repertoires in COVID-19. Study at large: From the United States, Italy and Spain came samples of acute and convalescent COVID-19. The analysed material was cDNA or gDNA that came from T cells, B-cell-depleted T cells, or PBMCs.

Per the original methods: How many nucleated cells were present was estimated from reference gene primer amplification. The method was immunoSEQ multiplex PCR; TCRdb's version includes in-frame clones alone and lacks a portion of them. The DNA gave D and trimming, while V, J and clone size come from that table. The top ten clones hold more than 4.5% of a sample with about 230,000 clones, approximately 85% of them seen once. Seattle participants joined during active infection and were tracked over time. The receptor was derived from a man in his forties or fifties with COVID-19, enrolled during active disease. Sequenced material: peripheral blood.

CDR3 DNA: TGTGCCAGCAGCTTGAGGTTTGAGGGGGTTGAAAAACTGTTTTTT. It is translated as CASSLRFEGVEKLFF. The gene calls are TRBV5-5 and TRBJ1-4, with D possibly being TRBD1 (6 bases). V was trimmed by 1 base and J by 7 bases, leaving 14 bases between them. In germline, CDR1 is SGHKS, CDR2 YYEKEE (reference sequence). The CDR3 loop spans 15 amino acids.